This TCR beta chain was identified in a study of CD8+CD57+ T cells in acquired aplastic anemia. To note about this clonotype: Its target is not known. A junction boundary mismatches the germline segment, possibly from a read error.

Investigators profiled TCR beta VDJ and CDR3 from genomic DNA template. A single record per CDR3 protein comes from TCRdb applying MiXCR to the reads. The data hold 150,000 to 180,000 distinct CDR3 sequences, with 52% observed a single time. Per the germline V gene, CDR1 is SGHDT and CDR2 is YYEEEE. This CDR3 spans 16 amino acids. Study-wide results and limits: Significance was not reached for CD8+ Simpson's diversity between patients and controls. The study identified 25 to 30 CD8+ CDR3 sequences shared by patients and controls.

Patients chosen for sequencing had shown CD8+CD57+ cell expansion by flow cytometry. Blood samples were obtained from patients who had received no prior therapy. The chain combines TRBV5-6 with TRBJ2-5, with D perhaps TRBD1 (6 bases). Sequenced sample: sorted CD4+, CD8+, or CD8+CD57+ T cells (not recorded which) from PBMCs. The receptor's source is a human donor with aplastic anemia. For the CDR3, the DNA is TGCGCCAGTAGCTCGACGAGACAGGCCTACCAAGAGACCCAGTACTTC. It translates to CASSSTRQAYQETQYF.